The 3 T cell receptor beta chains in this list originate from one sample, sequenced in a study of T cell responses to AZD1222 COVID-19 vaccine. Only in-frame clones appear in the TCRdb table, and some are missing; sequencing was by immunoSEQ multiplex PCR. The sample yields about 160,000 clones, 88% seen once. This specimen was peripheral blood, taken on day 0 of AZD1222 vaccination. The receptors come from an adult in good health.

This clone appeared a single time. The CDR3 nucleotides are TGCAGCGTTCGGACAGGGGGCACAGATACGCAGTATTTT. This sequence encodes CSVRTGGTDTQYF. This chain joins TRBV29-1 and TRBJ2-3; 9 bases are a match to TRBD1. V shed 5 bases and J 1 base; nucleotides not matched to a gene: 1. This CDR3 is 13 amino acids long. The V gene's germline CDR1 is SQVTM and CDR2 ANQGSEA.

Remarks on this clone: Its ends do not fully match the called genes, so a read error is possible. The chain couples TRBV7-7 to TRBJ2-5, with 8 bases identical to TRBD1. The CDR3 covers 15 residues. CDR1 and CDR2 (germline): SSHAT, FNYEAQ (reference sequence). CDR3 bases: TGTGCTAGCAGCCTACAGACAGGGGCGGGAGAGACCCAGTACTTC. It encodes CASSLQTGAGETQYF.

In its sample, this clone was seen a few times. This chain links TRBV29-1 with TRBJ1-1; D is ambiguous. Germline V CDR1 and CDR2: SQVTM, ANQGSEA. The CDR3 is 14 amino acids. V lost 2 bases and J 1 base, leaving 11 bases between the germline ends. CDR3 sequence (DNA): TGCAGCGTTGAACCGGGTGCGGGGAACACTGAAGCTTTCTTT. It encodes CSVEPGAGNTEAFF.